Here is one T cell receptor beta chain with its context. Its target is unknown. An Oncomine TCR Beta short-read assay was used to sequence the DNA from cultured CD4+ T cells. Investigators isolated genomic DNA from cultured CD4+ T cells. TCRdb re-analysed the PCR reads in MiXCR, keeping a single row per CDR3 protein. The sample holds roughly 19,000 distinct CDR3 sequences, roughly 56% seen once. This sample is part of a study of vaccination and CD4 T cells after COVID-19. Germline V gene sequence: CDR1 MNHEY, CDR2 SMNVEV (reference sequence). V was trimmed by 6 bases and J by 5 bases, leaving 14 bases between them. This CDR3 has 13 amino acids. Overall study findings and caveats: The authors studied relatively few convalescent patients and analyzed no early post-infection timepoints.

Regarding treatment: roughly nine-day PBMC culture with coronavirus spike peptide pools or control peptides (ViraFEST assay). This TCR was recovered from a human donor who had recovered from COVID-19. Specimen: CD4+ T cells from blood, cultured in vitro. This sequence joins TRBV27 and TRBJ2-7; D possibly matches TRBD1 or TRBD2 (6 bases each). The CDR3 here is CASRGGLLDEQYF. As DNA, the CDR3 is TGTGCCAGCAGAGGGGGACTCTTGGACGAGCAGTACTTC.